The present entry profiles one TCR beta chain with its context. Antigen: not known. Data came from immunoSEQ multiplex PCR; TCRdb stores just in-frame clones and leaves some out. The data hold about 90,000 clones, with approximately 92% observed a single time. This record comes from a study of graft-versus-host responses after intestinal transplantation. At the level of the study: Recipients had multivisceral, liver-intestinal, or isolated intestinal transplants. Anti-thymocyte globulin induction preceded two to four years of tacrolimus and steroid maintenance in all recipients. General study results and limits: Levels of circulating GvH clones at their peak were associated with early post-transplant HvG declines. Recipient-marrow GvH clones were detected, some having first appeared in ileum or blood.

Germline V gene sequence: CDR1 MGHRA, CDR2 YSYEKL. Trimming took 3 bases from V and 7 from J; bases not matched to a gene: 5. This CDR3 is 15 amino acids long. The sequence came from a human donor who was the organ donor for an intestinal transplant. The chain carries TRBV4-1 and TRBJ2-1, with TRBD2 matching 11 bases. Source: unstimulated CD8+ T cells sorted from spleen or lymph node cells, taken before transplant. The CDR3, as DNA: TGCGCCAGCAGCCAGATAGCGGGAGGGCTTAATGAGCAGTTCTTC. Translated, it gives CASSQIAGGLNEQFF.